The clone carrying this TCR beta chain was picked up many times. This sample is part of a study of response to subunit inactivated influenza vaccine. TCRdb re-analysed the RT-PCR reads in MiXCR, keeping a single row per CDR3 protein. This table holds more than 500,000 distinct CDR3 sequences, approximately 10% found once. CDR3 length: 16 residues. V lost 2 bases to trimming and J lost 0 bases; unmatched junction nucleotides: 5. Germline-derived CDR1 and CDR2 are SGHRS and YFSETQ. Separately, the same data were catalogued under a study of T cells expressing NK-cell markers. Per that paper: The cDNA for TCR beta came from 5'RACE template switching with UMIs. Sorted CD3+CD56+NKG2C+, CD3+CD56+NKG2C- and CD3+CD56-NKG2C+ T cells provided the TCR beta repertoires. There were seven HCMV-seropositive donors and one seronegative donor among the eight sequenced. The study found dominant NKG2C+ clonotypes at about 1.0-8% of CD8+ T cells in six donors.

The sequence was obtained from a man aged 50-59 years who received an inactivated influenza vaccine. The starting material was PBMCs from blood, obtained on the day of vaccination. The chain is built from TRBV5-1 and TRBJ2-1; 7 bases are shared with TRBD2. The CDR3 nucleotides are TGCGCCAGCAGCTTTGGCGGGGGTTACTCCTACAATGAGCAGTTCTTC. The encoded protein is CASSFGGGYSYNEQFF.